A selection of T cell receptor beta chains follows, all from one sample in a study of control samples from healthy donors and cancer patients. Profiled with immunoSEQ multiplex PCR; TCRdb holds only in-frame clones, not every one. The sample holds about 110,000 clones, 88% seen once. Sequenced input: PBMCs. The receptors stem from a woman in her fifties or sixties with lung cancer. CDR3s include the opening cysteine and the closing phenylalanine or tryptophan. The order of the fields is J gene, D gene, V gene, clone size, CDR3 DNA, CDR3 protein. The D gene is left open where the match is weak. For some rows the clone size is stated as once, few or many, or as a class when expanded; others skip it.

TRBJ1-1 NA TRBV5-5 NA TGTGCCAGCAGCTTGGGTGTCCAGGGAGCAAGGACTGAAGCTTTCTTT CASSLGVQGARTEAFF
TRBJ2-1 TRBD2 TRBV3-1/TRBV3-2 NA TGTGCCAGCAGCCAAGATCAATTAGCGGGAGGGGCTTACAATGAGCAGTTCTTC CASSQDQLAGGAYNEQFF
TRBJ1-5 NA TRBV3-1/TRBV3-2 NA TGTGCCAGCAGCCAAGATGGAGGGGTCAATCAGCCCCAGCATTTT CASSQDGGVNQPQHF
TRBJ1-1 NA TRBV5-5 NA TGTGCCAGCAGCTTGGCCGGGGAGACTGAAGCTTTCTTT CASSLAGETEAFF
TRBJ1-1 NA TRBV9 NA TGTGCCAGCAGCTTTATTAGCGGGAACACTGAAGCTTTCTTT CASSFISGNTEAFF
TRBJ2-2 NA TRBV7-2 NA TGTGCCAGCAGCTTAGTCACCGGGGAGCTGTTTTTT CASSLVTGELFF
TRBJ2-2 NA TRBV18 NA TGTGCCAGCTCACCACGTACCCGAGGCCCCGGGGAGCTGTTTTTT CASSPRTRGPGELFF
TRBJ1-1 TRBD1 TRBV7-8 NA TGTGCCAGCAGCCAGTTAGGGACAGCGAACACTGAAGCTTTCTTT CASSQLGTANTEAFF
TRBJ2-7 TRBD1 TRBV3-1/TRBV3-2 NA TGTGCCAGCAGCCAAGCTGTAGGGGGCGATCACGAGCAGTACTTC CASSQAVGGDHEQYF
TRBJ2-3 TRBD1 TRBV28 NA TGTGCCAGCAGCCTTCACGAAGGCAGGGGGCTGACAGATACGCAGTATTTT CASSLHEGRGLTDTQYF
TRBJ2-7 TRBD1 TRBV2 NA TGTGCCAGCAAATGGGACAGAAGCTCCTACGAGCAGTACTTC CASKWDRSSYEQYF
TRBJ1-1 NA TRBV5-1 few TGCGCCAGCAGCTCTGGGGCAGCGGGGACTGAAGCTTTCTTT CASSSGAAGTEAFF
TRBJ1-6 TRBD1 TRBV3-1/TRBV3-2 NA TGTGCCAGCAGGGACCCTCGAAGGACAGGGGCTCATTCACCCCTCCACTTT CASRDPRRTGAHSPLHF
TRBJ2-5 NA TRBV2 NA TGTGCCAGCAGCCGAGAGGGGCTAGAGACCCAGTACTTC CASSREGLETQYF
TRBJ2-3 NA TRBV6-6 NA TGTGCCAGCAGTAACGGACAGTCCACAGATACGCAGTATTTT CASSNGQSTDTQYF
TRBJ1-1 NA TRBV18 few TGTGCCAGCTCAGGGGAGATGAACACTGAAGCTTTCTTT CASSGEMNTEAFF
TRBJ1-1 NA TRBV9 NA TGTGCCAGCAGCGTCTCAGCGCAGAACACTGAAGCTTTCTTT CASSVSAQNTEAFF
TRBJ2-7 NA TRBV5-8 NA TGTGCCAGCAGCTTGGCCGGGTGGGAGTACTTC CASSLAGWEYF
TRBJ1-1 TRBD1 TRBV7-9 NA TGTGCCAGCAGCTCCCCGGGACAGGGTTATCGAGAGTCTGAAGCTTTCTTT CASSSPGQGYRESEAFF
TRBJ1-2 TRBD1 TRBV19 NA TGTGCCAGTAGTATCCAGGGGGCAAACTATGGCTACACCTTC CASSIQGANYGYTF
TRBJ1-6 NA TRBV3-1/TRBV3-2 NA TGTGCCAGCAGCCAAGTAACAGGGACGGATTCACCCCTCCACTTT CASSQVTGTDSPLHF
TRBJ2-1 TRBD1 TRBV4-1 NA TGCGCCAGCAGCCAAGGAAGACAGGGCCCACGGGGCAATGAGCAGTTCTTC CASSQGRQGPRGNEQFF
TRBJ1-3 NA TRBV19 NA TGTGCCAGTAGTACCGGAGTCAGGGTTATCGGAAACACCATATATTTT CASSTGVRVIGNTIYF
TRBJ2-1 TRBD2 TRBV5-5 NA TGTGCCAGCAGCTTGTTAACTGGGAGGGCCCCCAACAATGAGCAGTTCTTC CASSLLTGRAPNNEQFF
TRBJ1-1 NA TRBV7-3 NA TGTGCCAGCAGCTTAACAGGGGGCACTGAAGCTTTCTTT CASSLTGGTEAFF
TRBJ2-1 TRBD2 TRBV5-1 NA TGCGCCAGCAGCTTGGATTTACTAGCGGCAAGCTCCTACAATGAGCAGTTCTTC CASSLDLLAASSYNEQFF
TRBJ2-7 NA TRBV5-6 NA TGTGCCAGCAGCTTGGTTACAGTTACCTACGAGCAGTACTTC CASSLVTVTYEQYF
TRBJ1-1 NA TRBV7-3 once TGTGCCAGCAGCTTCCAGACAGTCAACACTGAAGCTTTCTTT CASSFQTVNTEAFF
TRBJ1-1 NA TRBV29-1 few TGCAGCGTTGACGGGACACTGGACACTGAAGCTTTCTTT CSVDGTLDTEAFF
TRBJ2-5 NA TRBV9 NA TGTGCCAGCAGCGTAGCGGCAGTTAGGGGACTAGAGACCCAGTACTTC CASSVAAVRGLETQYF
TRBJ2-1 NA TRBV18 once TGTGCCAGCTCACCTTATTACGGGAACGGGAAGATTGAGCAGTTCTTC CASSPYYGNGKIEQFF
TRBJ2-2 NA TRBV19 NA TGTGCCAGTAGTTCCCCAGAGACCGGGGAGCTGTTTTTT CASSSPETGELFF
TRBJ1-3 NA TRBV7-2 NA TGTGCCAGCAGGGGAATCTCTGGAAACACCATATATTTT CASRGISGNTIYF
TRBJ1-5 NA TRBV10-3 NA TGTGCCATCAGTGAGGGGGACATCGTATGGCCCCAGCATTTT CAISEGDIVWPQHF
TRBJ2-5 NA TRBV19 NA TGTGCCAGTAGTATATGGGCGGGACCCGAGCAAGAGACCCAGTACTTC CASSIWAGPEQETQYF
TRBJ1-4 NA TRBV3-1/TRBV3-2 once TGTGCCAGCAGTTTAAGAAGGGAGGAAAAACTGTTTTTT CASSLRREEKLFF